This T cell receptor (beta chain) was found in a study of blood T cell repertoires in COVID-19. Study information: Sample material is recorded as cDNA or gDNA derived from T cells, B-cell-depleted T cells, or PBMCs.

Methods used by the authors: Reference gene primer amplification gave nucleated cell count estimates. Data came from immunoSEQ multiplex PCR; TCRdb stores just in-frame clones and leaves some out. V and J calls and clone size are as listed in that table; D and trimming were resolved from the DNA. The sample records about 180,000 clones, 65% to 90% being singletons. The germline V and J ends were trimmed by 5 bases and 2 bases, with 8 bases remaining between them. The CDR3 length is 13 residues. Germline-derived CDR1 and CDR2 are MDHEN and SYDVKM. The specimen sequenced was peripheral blood. The rearrangement links TRBV28 to TRBJ2-3; no firm D call. This receptor was identified in a man aged 50 to 60 with active or convalescent COVID-19. CDR3 protein: CASSPPITDTQYF. The DNA for the CDR3 is TGTGCCAGCAGTCCCCCCATCACAGATACGCAGTATTTT.